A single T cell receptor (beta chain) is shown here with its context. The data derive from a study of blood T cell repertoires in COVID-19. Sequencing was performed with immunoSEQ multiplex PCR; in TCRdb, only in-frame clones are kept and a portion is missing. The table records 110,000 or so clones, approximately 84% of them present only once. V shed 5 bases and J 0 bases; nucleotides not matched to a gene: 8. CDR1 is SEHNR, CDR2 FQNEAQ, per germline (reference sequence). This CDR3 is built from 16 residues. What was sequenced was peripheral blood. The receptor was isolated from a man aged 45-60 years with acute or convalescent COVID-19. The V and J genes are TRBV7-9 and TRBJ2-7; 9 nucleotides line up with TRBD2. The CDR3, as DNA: TGTGCCAGCAGCAGGGACTTAGCGGGGGACTCCTACGAGCAGTACTTC. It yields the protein CASSRDLAGDSYEQYF.